The clone carrying this T cell receptor (beta chain) was counted many times. The antigen is not known. The sample originates from a study of T cells after posttransplantation cyclophosphamide. Whole-study findings and limits: Later blood repertoires were often dominated by clones from the donor CD8+ memory compartment.

Libraries were prepared by immunoSEQ multiplex PCR; TCRdb keeps only in-frame clonotypes and omits some of them. This sample has some 31,000 clones, each found more than once. V was pared by 0 bases and J by 5 bases, with 6 bases of the junction left unmatched. CDR1 and CDR2 from the germline V gene are MGHRA and YSYEKL. The CDR3 sequence is 15 residues long. Peripheral blood was collected from the related graft donor on the marrow donation day. The TCR sequence derives from a woman aged 25-40 years in good health and a related stem cell transplant donor. Sequencing was done on a sample of PBMCs. The rearrangement joins TRBV4-1 to TRBJ1-2; 7 positions agree with TRBD1. Written as DNA, the CDR3 is TGCGCCAGCAGCCAAGAAGGAAGGGGGCAGTATGGCTACACCTTC. It is translated as CASSQEGRGQYGYTF.